Listed below are T cell receptor beta chains from one sample, sequenced in a study of shared clonotypes between healthy human individuals. Produced via immunoSEQ multiplex PCR; TCRdb's table is partial and in-frame only. The table records around 480,000 clones, roughly 79% of them present only once. Sample: PBMCs. Every receptor here comes from a woman aged 40 to 50 in good health. Some clones in this sample may be carry-over from other donors' samples. Each CDR3 is given with its conserved first and last residue. The D gene is left open where the match is weak. Size values are once, few and many counts, or a class for expanded clones, and some rows have none.

>few|TRBJ1-2|TRBV28|TRBD1
CASDSPGTGNYGYTF
TGTGCCAGCGATAGTCCCGGGACAGGGAACTATGGCTACACCTTC
>.|TRBJ2-2|TRBV12-1|.
CASSLTSGRAVKETGELFF
TGTGCCAGCAGCTTGACTAGCGGGAGGGCCGTAAAGGAAACCGGGGAGCTGTTTTTT
>.|TRBJ2-2|TRBV5-3|.
CARSPRRVREMGTGELFF
TGTGCCAGAAGCCCACGGAGGGTTCGAGAGATGGGGACCGGGGAGCTGTTTTTT
>once|TRBJ2-1|TRBV9|TRBD1
CASSVSTVGQNEQFF
TGTGCCAGCAGCGTAAGTACCGTGGGACAGAATGAGCAGTTCTTC
>once|TRBJ2-2|TRBV4-3|.
CASSQVGQPTNTGELFF
TGCGCCAGCAGCCAGGTTGGACAGCCTACGAACACCGGGGAGCTGTTTTTT
>.|TRBJ1-2|TRBV28|TRBD1
CASSSLTGGYGYTF
TGTGCCAGCAGTTCCCTGACAGGGGGGTATGGCTACACCTTC
>.|TRBJ2-5|TRBV5-1|TRBD1
CASSEETGTGGRRRETQYF
TGCGCCAGCAGCGAAGAAACCGGGACAGGGGGCCGTAGACGAGAGACCCAGTACTTC
>.|TRBJ2-3|TRBV28|TRBD2
CASSPPGLAGGADTQYF
TGTGCCAGCAGTCCGCCCGGACTAGCGGGAGGGGCAGATACGCAGTATTTT
>.|TRBJ1-4|TRBV28|.
CASSLRDAAVNEKLFF
TGTGCCAGCAGTTTAAGGGACGCTGCAGTTAATGAAAAACTGTTTTTT
>.|TRBJ1-2|TRBV10-3|.
CAISERQGPYYGYTF
TGTGCCATCAGTGAGAGGCAGGGGCCCTACTATGGCTACACCTTC
>.|TRBJ2-1|TRBV7-2|.
CASSLTSSALGNEQFF
TGTGCCAGCAGCTTAACGAGTAGCGCTTTAGGCAATGAGCAGTTCTTC
>.|TRBJ1-1|TRBV28|.
CASSLRAGGGGTEAFF
TGTGCCAGCAGTCTACGGGCCGGGGGGGGAGGCACTGAAGCTTTCTTT
>.|TRBJ2-5|TRBV6-4|TRBD2
CASSDSGLAGGGVWETQYF
TGTGCCAGCAGTGACTCTGGCCTAGCGGGAGGTGGGGTCTGGGAGACCCAGTACTTC
>.|TRBJ2-2|TRBV2|.
CASRRYQATNTGELFF
TGTGCCAGCAGAAGATATCAGGCTACGAACACCGGGGAGCTGTTTTTT
>.|TRBJ1-2|TRBV7-9|.
CASSPPRRYYGYTF
TGTGCCAGCAGCCCACCCCGCCGGTACTATGGCTACACCTTC
>.|TRBJ2-5|TRBV5-1|.
CASRQDREGQYF
TGCGCCAGCAGACAAGACAGGGAGGGGCAGTACTTC
>.|TRBJ2-7|TRBV21-1|.
CASSQPMGASSYEQYF
TGTGCCAGCAGCCAACCGATGGGTGCGAGCTCCTACGAGCAGTACTTC
>.|TRBJ2-7|TRBV27|TRBD1
CASSFPGQGKNEQYF
TGTGCCAGCAGTTTCCCGGGACAGGGTAAAAACGAGCAGTACTTC
>.|TRBJ2-5|TRBV2|.
CASSERGDSETQYF
TGTGCCAGCAGTGAAAGGGGGGATTCAGAGACCCAGTACTTC
>.|TRBJ2-1|TRBV28|.
CASSWVRSYNEQFF
TGTGCCAGCAGTTGGGTCAGATCCTACAATGAGCAGTTCTTC
>.|TRBJ2-2|TRBV11-3|TRBD2
CASSQTSGRVGELFF
TGTGCCAGCAGCCAGACTAGCGGGAGGGTCGGGGAGCTGTTTTTT
>.|TRBJ1-4|TRBV6-5|.
CASSRTATNEKLFF
TGTGCCAGCAGTAGGACAGCAACTAATGAAAAACTGTTTTTT
>.|TRBJ2-3|TRBV30|TRBD1
CAWRWTGGGPDTQYF
TGTGCCTGGAGGTGGACAGGGGGCGGTCCAGATACGCAGTATTTT
>once|TRBJ1-2|TRBV7-9|.
CASTVTGSNIGGYTF
TGTGCCAGCACCGTTACAGGGTCTAACATTGGAGGCTACACCTTC
>.|TRBJ2-3|TRBV7-2|TRBD2
CASSLYLAGGSTDTQYF
TGTGCCAGCAGCTTATATCTAGCGGGAGGTAGCACAGATACGCAGTATTTT
>.|TRBJ1-1|TRBV28|.
CASSPGGLNTEAFF
TGTGCCAGCAGTCCGGGAGGCTTGAACACTGAAGCTTTCTTT
>.|TRBJ2-1|TRBV11-2|.
CASRQINHEQFF
TGTGCCAGCAGGCAAATTAACCATGAGCAGTTCTTC
>.|TRBJ1-2|TRBV15|.
CATSRGTSPNYGYTF
TGTGCCACCAGCAGAGGGACAAGTCCTAACTATGGCTACACCTTC
>.|TRBJ2-2|TRBV4-1|.
CASSQGGVTGELFF
TGCGCCAGCAGCCAAGGAGGGGTCACCGGGGAGCTGTTTTTT
>.|TRBJ2-2|TRBV18|.
CASSPRDDSTGELFF
TGTGCCAGCTCACCACGTGACGACAGCACCGGGGAGCTGTTTTTT
>.|TRBJ2-1|TRBV29-1|TRBD2
CSVRIGLAAYNEQFF
TGCAGCGTTCGCATAGGACTAGCGGCCTACAATGAGCAGTTCTTC
>.|TRBJ1-5|TRBV10-3|.
CAISEQLGANQPQHF
TGTGCCATCAGTGAGCAACTGGGGGCCAATCAGCCCCAGCATTTT
>few|TRBJ2-1|TRBV12-2|.
CASRLLDGELVNEQFF
TGTGCAAGTCGCTTACTAGATGGAGAACTAGTCAATGAGCAGTTCTTC
>few|TRBJ2-3|TRBV27|.
CASSLGPDTQYF
TGTGCCAGCAGTTTAGGTCCAGATACGCAGTATTTT
>.|TRBJ2-5|TRBV30|.
CAWSVLGAATQYF
TGTGCCTGGAGTGTACTAGGGGCTGCCACCCAGTACTTC
>once|TRBJ2-1|TRBV7-6|TRBD1
CASSWGDRAWGGNEQFF
TGTGCCAGCAGCTGGGGTGACAGGGCATGGGGTGGGAATGAGCAGTTCTTC
>.|TRBJ2-2|TRBV4-3|.
CASSHGQYTGELFF
TGCGCCAGCAGCCACGGACAGTACACCGGGGAGCTGTTTTTT
>.|TRBJ1-5|TRBV16|.
CASSTQGPRYSNQPQHF
TGTGCCAGCAGCACACAAGGGCCCAGATATAGCAATCAGCCCCAGCATTTT
>.|TRBJ2-7|TRBV19|.
CASSLGYVELEQYF
TGTGCCAGTAGTTTAGGCTATGTGGAGCTAGAGCAGTACTTC
>.|TRBJ2-7|TRBV13|.
CASSLIGGYYEQYF
TGTGCCAGCAGCTTAATCGGAGGGTACTACGAGCAGTACTTC